The source of this T cell receptor (beta chain) is a study of T cells expressing NK-cell markers. The CDR3 runs to 16 residues. CDR1 is SGHAT, CDR2 FQNNGV, per germline. Reanalyzing the 5' RACE reads, TCRdb keeps one entry per CDR3 protein, without DNA. The repertoire table contains roughly 380,000 distinct CDR3 sequences. V is TRBV11-2 and J is TRBJ2-1; the D call from TCRdb, TRBD1, cannot be confirmed without DNA. This TCR came from a man between 18 and 69 years old in good health. Material: blood T cells: a sorted CD56 or NKG2C T cell subset, CD4+ or CD8+ T cells, or bulk PBMC T cells (not recorded which). The CDR3 protein is CASNRYGQGAPNEQFF.